These 8 T cell receptor beta chains were sequenced from one sample in a study of blood T cell repertoires in COVID-19 (dated by TCRdb to about 2020). Receptor amplification or capture employed the immunoSEQ multiplex PCR assay. TCRdb mirrors the immuneACCESS table, restricted to in-frame sequences. Some clones are absent from its copies; in checked studies, under half trace to an unresolved V gene, and the reason for the others is unknown. Within this sample are 25,000 to 35,000 clones, with around 82% of them counted one time only. Around 15% of the sample is held by the ten biggest clonotypes. Sequenced sample: peripheral blood. The source of these receptors is a man aged 70 or older with active COVID-19.

The V and J genes are TRBV11-3 and TRBJ2-2, with a tentative D call TRBD2 (6 bases). Trimming pared 5 bases from V and 0 bases from J, leaving 10 bases between. Germline CDR1 and CDR2: SGHNT and YENEEA. The CDR3 is 15 amino acids. The CDR3 spells CASSPRDSNTGELFF. The CDR3, as DNA: TGTGCCAGCAGCCCCAGGGACTCGAACACCGGGGAGCTGTTTTTT.

The chain carries TRBV6-5 and TRBJ1-1; TRBD1 is a possible D gene (5 bases). Trimming left V 5 bases short and J 4 bases short, with 17 bases between. Germline assignment: CDR1 MNHEY and CDR2 SVGAGI. CDR3 length: 15 amino acids. CDR3 DNA sequence: TGTGCCAGCAGTCTGTGGGGGGGGAAGGTCACTGAAGCTTTCTTT. Its translation is CASSLWGGKVTEAFF.

V usage is TRBV5-6 and J usage is TRBJ2-7; D is perhaps TRBD2 (5 bases). The CDR3 spans 12 residues. Germline CDR1 SGHDT, CDR2 YYEEEE. V was trimmed by 4 bases and J by 3 bases, leaving 8 bases between them. This CDR3 is CASSLGNYEQYF. The CDR3 nucleotides are TGTGCCAGCAGCCTCGGGAACTACGAGCAGTACTTC.

In its sample, this clone is medium-sized. The V call is TRBV19, the J call TRBJ1-4; 8 positions agree with TRBD1. Germline V gives CDR1 LNHDA, CDR2 SQIVND (reference sequence). The CDR3 covers 16 residues. V shed 6 bases, J shed 7 bases, and the junction held 13 bases outside the gene matches. The CDR3 nucleotides are TGTGCCAGTAGGACCTCGACAGGGGAAGCGGTTGAAAAACTGTTTTTT. Translating gives CASRTSTGEAVEKLFF. Full variable domain (remainder filled in from reference TRBV19 and TRBJ1-4): DGGITQSPKYLFRKEGQNVTLSCEQNLNHDAMYWYRQDPGQGLRLIYYSQIVNDFQKGDIAEGYSVSREKKESFPLTVTSAQKNPTAFYLCASRTSTGEAVEKLFFGSGTQLSVL.

The J gene is TRBJ2-5, the V gene TRBV28, with 10 bases lining up with TRBD1. Germline CDR1 reads MDHEN; CDR2 reads SYDVKM. The length of the CDR3 is 16 residues. Losses at the gene ends were 2 bases for V and 8 bases for J; bases not matched to a gene: 11. CDR3 sequence (DNA): TGTGCCAGCAGTTTAGAGACAGGGGGCGCCCCATTAACCCAGTACTTC. Translation gives CASSLETGGAPLTQYF.

This clone was picked up one time. This rearrangement joins TRBV2 to TRBJ2-2; possibly TRBD1 for D (5 bases). V was trimmed by 2 bases and J by 3 bases, leaving 13 bases between them. The CDR3 consists of 16 residues. Germline CDR1 and CDR2: SNHLY and FYNNEI. CDR3 region: CASSESGARYTGELFF. The CDR3 bases are TGTGCCAGCAGTGAATCTGGGGCTCGGTACACCGGGGAGCTGTTTTTT.

The CDR3 region has the DNA TGTGCCAGCAGTTCCTCCGGGACAGGGGGGACTGAAGCTTTCTTT. Protein product: CASSSSGTGGTEAFF. V and J are TRBV28 and TRBJ1-1, with TRBD1 matching over 11 bases. The CDR3 totals 15 residues. Per the germline V gene, CDR1 is MDHEN and CDR2 is SYDVKM. Trimming at V came to 4 bases and at J to 5 bases, leaving 6 bases not matched to a gene. Based on the CDR3 plus reference TRBV28 and TRBJ1-1, the full variable domain is DVKVTQSSRYLVKRTGEKVFLECVQDMDHENMFWYRQDPGLGLRLIYFSYDVKMKEKGDIPEGYSVSREKKERFSLILESASTNQTSMYLCASSSSGTGGTEAFFGQGTRLTVV.

V and J are TRBV24-1 and TRBJ2-2; 8 bases align to TRBD1. Per germline, CDR1 KGHDR and CDR2 SFDVKD. The CDR3 totals 16 residues. V was clipped by 3 bases and J by 6 bases; unmatched bases: 8. The CDR3 region is CATSDTGGVGPGELFF. In DNA form, the CDR3 reads TGTGCCACCAGTGATACAGGGGGTGTAGGCCCCGGGGAGCTGTTTTTT.